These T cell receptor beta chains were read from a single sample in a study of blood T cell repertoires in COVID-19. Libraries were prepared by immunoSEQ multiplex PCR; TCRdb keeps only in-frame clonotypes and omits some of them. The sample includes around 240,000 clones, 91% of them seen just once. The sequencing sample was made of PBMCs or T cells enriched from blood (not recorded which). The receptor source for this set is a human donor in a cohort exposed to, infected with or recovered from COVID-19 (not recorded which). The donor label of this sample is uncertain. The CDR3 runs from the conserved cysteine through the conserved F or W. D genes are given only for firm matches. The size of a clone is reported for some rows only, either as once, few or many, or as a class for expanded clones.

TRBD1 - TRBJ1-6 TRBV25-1 TGTGCCAGCAGGAGACAGGGGAACTCACCCCTCCACTTT CASRRQGNSPLHF
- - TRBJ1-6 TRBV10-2 TGCGCCAGCAGTGAGTTGAGAGAACTGTTGAGCTCCTATAATTCACCCCTCCACTTT CASSELRELLSSYNSPLHF
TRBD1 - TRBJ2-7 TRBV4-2 TGTGCCAGCAGCCAAGGAACAGGGGACCCCTACGAGCAGTACTTC CASSQGTGDPYEQYF
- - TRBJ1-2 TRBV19 TGTGCCAGTAGTATTTATCGAGGGACTCGAGACAATGGCTACACCTTC CASSIYRGTRDNGYTF
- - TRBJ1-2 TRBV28 TGTGCCAGCAGTTTAAGGGGGTATGGCTACACCTTC CASSLRGYGYTF
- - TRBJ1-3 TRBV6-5 TGTGCCAGCAGCGGTATCTTCTCTGGAAACACCATATATTTT CASSGIFSGNTIYF
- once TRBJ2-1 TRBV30 TGTGCCTGGAGTGTACGGGTCGGAGAGCAGTTCTTC CAWSVRVGEQFF
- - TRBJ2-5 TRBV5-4 TGTGCCAGCTGGGAGCCGGGACTCCAAGAGACCCAGTACTTC CASWEPGLQETQYF
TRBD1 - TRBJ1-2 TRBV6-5 TGTGCCAGCAGCGAGGGACAGGCGACGGGCTACACCTTC CASSEGQATGYTF
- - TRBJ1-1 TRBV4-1 TGCGCCAGCAGCCAGCCGGGACACAGGAACACTGAAGCTTTCTTT CASSQPGHRNTEAFF
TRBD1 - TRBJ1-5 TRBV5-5 TGTGCCAGCAGCCTTACAGGGGGCGATAGCAATCAGCCCCAGCATTTT CASSLTGGDSNQPQHF
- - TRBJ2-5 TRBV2 TGTGCCAGCAGTGAGCGGCAGGGCCAAGAGACCCAGTACTTC CASSERQGQETQYF
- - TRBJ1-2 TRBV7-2 TGTGCCAGCAGCTTTGGGGGGTTCTATGGCTACACCTTC CASSFGGFYGYTF
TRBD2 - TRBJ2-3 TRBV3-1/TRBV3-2 TGTGCCAGCAGCCGACGGGGGGGCGTTCGGGATACGCAGTATTTT CASSRRGGVRDTQYF
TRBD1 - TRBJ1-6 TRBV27 TGTGCCAGCAGTTTAGGCAGACAGGGGCTCCGGGGCCTCCACTTT CASSLGRQGLRGLHF
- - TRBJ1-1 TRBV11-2 TGTGCCAGCAGCCCAGGGATGGGCAGGAACACTGAAGCTTTCTTT CASSPGMGRNTEAFF
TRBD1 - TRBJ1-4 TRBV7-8 TGTGCCTCAAAACGTGACAGAGGGGGCAATGAAAAACTGTTTTTT CASKRDRGGNEKLFF
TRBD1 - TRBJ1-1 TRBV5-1 TGCGCCAGCAGCCCTCGGGGACAGGGAATGACTGAAGCTTTCTTT CASSPRGQGMTEAFF
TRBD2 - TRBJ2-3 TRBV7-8 TGTGCCAGCAGCTTTTCTGAGACTAGCGGGGGGTCCACAGATACGCAGTATTTT CASSFSETSGGSTDTQYF
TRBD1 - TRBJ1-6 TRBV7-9 TGTGCCAGCAGCTTTGGGACAGAGGATTCACCCCTCCACTTT CASSFGTEDSPLHF
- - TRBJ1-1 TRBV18 TGTGCCAGCTCACCCCGGGAAACGGCCGAAGCTTTCTTT CASSPRETAEAFF
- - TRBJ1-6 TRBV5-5 TGTGCCAGCAGCTTGCAGGATGCCAATTCACCCCTCCACTTT CASSLQDANSPLHF
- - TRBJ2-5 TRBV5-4 TGTGCCAGCAGCTTGGGTCCAGGGGCCATAGGGAGTCCCCAGTACTTC CASSLGPGAIGSPQYF
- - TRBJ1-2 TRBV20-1 TGCAGTCTAGGACAGTTCTATGGCTACACCTTC CSLGQFYGYTF
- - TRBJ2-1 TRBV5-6 TGTGCCAGCAGCCGCCGGGTCGGAAATGAGCAGTTCTTC CASSRRVGNEQFF
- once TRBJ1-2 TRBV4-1 TGCGCCAGCAGCCAAGACTGGCAGGGGTTTGGCTACACCTTC CASSQDWQGFGYTF
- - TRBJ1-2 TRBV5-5 TGTGCCAGCAGCTCCGACTACTATGGCTACACCTTC CASSSDYYGYTF
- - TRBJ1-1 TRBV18 TGTGCCAGCTCCCAGACAGGGAACACTGAAGCTTTCTTT CASSQTGNTEAFF
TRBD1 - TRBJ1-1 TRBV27 TGTGCCAGCATAAGACAGGGGGTAGGGGCTTTCTTT CASIRQGVGAFF
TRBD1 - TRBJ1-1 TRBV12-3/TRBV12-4 TGTGCCAGCAGTGACAGGGGAGTAAATGAAGCTTTCTTT CASSDRGVNEAFF
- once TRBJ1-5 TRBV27 TGTGCCAGCAGTTTCAGCGGCGGAAACAATCAGCCCCAGCATTTT CASSFSGGNNQPQHF
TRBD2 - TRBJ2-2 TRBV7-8 TGTGCCAGCAGCTTAGCCCCCCTAGCGGGGGTTACGAACACCGGGGAGCTGTTTTTT CASSLAPLAGVTNTGELFF
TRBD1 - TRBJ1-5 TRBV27 TGTGCCAGCAGTTTGCAGACAGGGCAGCCCCAGCATTTT CASSLQTGQPQHF
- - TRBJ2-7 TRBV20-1 TGCAGTGCTAGAACGGAGTACGAGCAGTACTTC CSARTEYEQYF
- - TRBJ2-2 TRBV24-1 TGTGCCACCAGTGACCCTCGGACAGAAAGCGGGGAGCTGTTTTTT CATSDPRTESGELFF
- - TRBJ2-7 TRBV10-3 TGTGCCATCAGTGTTGTCGGGGGTTCTCGGGAGCAGTACTTC CAISVVGGSREQYF